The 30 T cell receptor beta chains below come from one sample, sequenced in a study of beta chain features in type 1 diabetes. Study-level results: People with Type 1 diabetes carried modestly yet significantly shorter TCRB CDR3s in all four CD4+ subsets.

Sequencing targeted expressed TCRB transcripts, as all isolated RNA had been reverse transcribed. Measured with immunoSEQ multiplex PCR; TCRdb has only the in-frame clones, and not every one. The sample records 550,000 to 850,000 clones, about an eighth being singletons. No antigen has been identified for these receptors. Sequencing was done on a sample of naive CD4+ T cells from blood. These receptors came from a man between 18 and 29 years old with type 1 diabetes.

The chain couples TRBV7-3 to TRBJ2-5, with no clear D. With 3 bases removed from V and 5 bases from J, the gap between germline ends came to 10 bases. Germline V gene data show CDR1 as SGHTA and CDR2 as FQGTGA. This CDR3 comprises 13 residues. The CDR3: CASSLLFSETQYF. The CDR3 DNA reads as TGTGCCAGCAGCTTGCTGTTTTCGGAGACCCAGTACTTC.

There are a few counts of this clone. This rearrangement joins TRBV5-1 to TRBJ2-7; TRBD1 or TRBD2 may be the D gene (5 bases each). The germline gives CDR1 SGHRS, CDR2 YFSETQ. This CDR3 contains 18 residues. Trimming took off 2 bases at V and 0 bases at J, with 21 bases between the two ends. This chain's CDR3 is CASSFGDGGGLSSYEQYF. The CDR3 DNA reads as TGCGCCAGCAGCTTCGGGGACGGCGGAGGACTGAGCTCCTACGAGCAGTACTTC.

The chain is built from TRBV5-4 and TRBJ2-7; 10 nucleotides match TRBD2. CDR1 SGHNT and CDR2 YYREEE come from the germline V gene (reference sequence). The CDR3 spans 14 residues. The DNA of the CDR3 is TGTGTCGGCAGCTCGGCTAGCGGGGGTGACGAGCAGTACTTC. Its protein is CVGSSASGGDEQYF.

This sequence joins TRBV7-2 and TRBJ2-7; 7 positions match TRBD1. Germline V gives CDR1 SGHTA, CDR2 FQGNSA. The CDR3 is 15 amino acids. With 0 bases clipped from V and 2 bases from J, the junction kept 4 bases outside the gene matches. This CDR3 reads CASSLAPGQTYEQYF. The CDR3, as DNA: TGTGCCAGCAGCTTAGCTCCGGGACAGACCTACGAGCAGTACTTC.

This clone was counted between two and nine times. The CDR3 coding sequence is TGTGCCAGCACCCCTGAGTCGCACTATGGCTACACCTTC. Its protein is CASTPESHYGYTF. The V call is TRBV9, the J call TRBJ1-2; D remains unclear. CDR3 size: 13 residues. Deletions cut 6 bases from V and 3 bases from J, with 12 bases between. Germline loops: CDR1 SGDLS, CDR2 YYNGEE.

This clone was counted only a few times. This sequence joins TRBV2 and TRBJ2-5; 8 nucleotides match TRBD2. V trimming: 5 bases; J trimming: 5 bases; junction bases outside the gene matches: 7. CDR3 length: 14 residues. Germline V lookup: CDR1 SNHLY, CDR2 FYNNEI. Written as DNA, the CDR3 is TGTGCCAGCAGTCCGGGACTAGTCGAGGAGACCCAGTACTTC. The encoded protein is CASSPGLVEETQYF.

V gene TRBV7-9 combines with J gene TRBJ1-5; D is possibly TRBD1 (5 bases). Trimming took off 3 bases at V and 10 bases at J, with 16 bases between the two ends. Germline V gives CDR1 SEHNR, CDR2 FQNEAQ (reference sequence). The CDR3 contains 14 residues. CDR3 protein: CASSFGTALGPQHF. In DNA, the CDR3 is TGTGCCAGCAGCTTCGGGACGGCGCTTGGACCCCAGCATTTT.

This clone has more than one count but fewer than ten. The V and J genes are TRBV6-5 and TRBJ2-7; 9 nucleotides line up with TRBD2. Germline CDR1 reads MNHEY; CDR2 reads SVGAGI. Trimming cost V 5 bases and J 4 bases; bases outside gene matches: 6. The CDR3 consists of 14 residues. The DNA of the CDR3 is TGTGCCAGCAGTGGCGGGAGCGGGGGGTACGAGCAGTACTTC. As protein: CASSGGSGGYEQYF.

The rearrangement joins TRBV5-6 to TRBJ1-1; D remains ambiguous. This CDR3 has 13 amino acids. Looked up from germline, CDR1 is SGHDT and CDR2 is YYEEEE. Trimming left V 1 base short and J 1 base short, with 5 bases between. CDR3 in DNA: TGTGCCAGCAGCTTGCTACCGAACACTGAAGCTTTCTTT. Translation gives CASSLLPNTEAFF.

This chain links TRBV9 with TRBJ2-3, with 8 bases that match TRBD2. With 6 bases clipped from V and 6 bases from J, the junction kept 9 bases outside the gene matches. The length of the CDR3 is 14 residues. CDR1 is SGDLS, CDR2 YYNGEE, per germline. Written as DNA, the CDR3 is TGTGCCAGCACCGTGGCGGGGGGTGCGGATACGCAGTATTTT. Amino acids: CASTVAGGADTQYF. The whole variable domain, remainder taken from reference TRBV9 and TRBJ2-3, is DSGVTQTPKHLITATGQRVTLRCSPRSGDLSVYWYQQSLDQGLQFLIQYYNGEERAKGNILERFSAQQFPDLHSELNLSSLELGDSALYFCASTVAGGADTQYFGPGTRLTVL.

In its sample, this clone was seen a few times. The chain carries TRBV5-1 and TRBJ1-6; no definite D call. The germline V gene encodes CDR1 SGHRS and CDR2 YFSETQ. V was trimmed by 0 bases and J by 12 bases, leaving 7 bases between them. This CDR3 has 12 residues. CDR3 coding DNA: TGCGCCAGCAGCTTGGACACGAGACCCCTCCACTTT. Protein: CASSLDTRPLHF.

CDR3 DNA sequence: TGCGCCAGCGGATTAACTCAGGGGGCGGATACGCAGTATTTT. This codes for CASGLTQGADTQYF. The genes are TRBV5-1 and TRBJ2-3; 8 bases agree with TRBD1. V shed 7 bases, J shed 6 bases, and the junction held 10 bases outside the gene matches. Germline CDR1 SGHRS, CDR2 YFSETQ. CDR3 length: 14 amino acids.

Written as DNA, the CDR3 is TGTGCCAGCACCGGGGGGGGTGACACTTCTATAGCCAAAAACATTCAGTACTTC. This translates into CASTGGGDTSIAKNIQYF. The chain couples TRBV7-7 to TRBJ2-4; 8 bases line up with TRBD2. Germline V gene sequence: CDR1 SSHAT, CDR2 FNYEAQ (reference sequence). V shed 7 bases, J shed 0 bases, and the junction held 14 bases outside the gene matches. The CDR3 contains 18 residues. Full variable domain (rest looked up from reference TRBV7-7 and TRBJ2-4): GAGVSQSPRYKVTKRGQDVTLRCDPISSHATLYWYQQALGQGPEFLTYFNYEAQPDKSGLPSDRFSAERPEGSISTLTIQRTEQRDSAMYRCASTGGGDTSIAKNIQYFGAGTRLSVL.

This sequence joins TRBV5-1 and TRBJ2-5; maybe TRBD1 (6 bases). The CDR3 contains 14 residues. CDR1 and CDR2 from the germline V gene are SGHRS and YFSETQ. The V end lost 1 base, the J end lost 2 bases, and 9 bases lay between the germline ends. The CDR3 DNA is TGCGCCAGCAGCTTGCCAGGGGTTCAAGAGACCCAGTACTTC. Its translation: CASSLPGVQETQYF.

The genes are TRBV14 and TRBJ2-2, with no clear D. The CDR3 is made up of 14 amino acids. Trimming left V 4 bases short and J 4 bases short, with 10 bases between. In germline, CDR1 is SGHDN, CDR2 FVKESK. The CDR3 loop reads CASSPRTGTGELFF. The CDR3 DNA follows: TGTGCCAGCAGCCCAAGGACGGGCACCGGGGAGCTGTTTTTT.

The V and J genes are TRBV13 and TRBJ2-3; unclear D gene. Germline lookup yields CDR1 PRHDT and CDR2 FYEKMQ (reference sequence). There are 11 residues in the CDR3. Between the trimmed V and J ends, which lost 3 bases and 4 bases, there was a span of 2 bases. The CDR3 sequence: CASSLSDTQYF. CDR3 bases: TGTGCCAGCAGCTTGTCAGATACGCAGTATTTT.

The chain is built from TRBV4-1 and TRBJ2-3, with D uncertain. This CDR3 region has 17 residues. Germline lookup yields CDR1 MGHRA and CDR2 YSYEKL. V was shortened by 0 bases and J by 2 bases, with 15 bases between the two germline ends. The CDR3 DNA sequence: TGCGCCAGCAGCCAAGATCCGGACCAGGCGACCACAGATACGCAGTATTTT. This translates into CASSQDPDQATTDTQYF.

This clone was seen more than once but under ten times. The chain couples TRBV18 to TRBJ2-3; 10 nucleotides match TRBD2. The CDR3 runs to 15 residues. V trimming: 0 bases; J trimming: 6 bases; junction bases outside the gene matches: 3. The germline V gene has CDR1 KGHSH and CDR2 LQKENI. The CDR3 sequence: CASSPPQRGGDTQYF. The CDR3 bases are TGTGCCAGCTCACCACCCCAGCGGGGGGGGGATACGCAGTATTTT.

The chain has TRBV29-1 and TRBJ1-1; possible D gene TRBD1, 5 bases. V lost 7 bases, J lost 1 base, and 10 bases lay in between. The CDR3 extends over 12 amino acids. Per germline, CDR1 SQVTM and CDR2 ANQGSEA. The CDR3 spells CSAGQSNTEAFF. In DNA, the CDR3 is TGCAGCGCCGGACAATCGAACACTGAAGCTTTCTTT.

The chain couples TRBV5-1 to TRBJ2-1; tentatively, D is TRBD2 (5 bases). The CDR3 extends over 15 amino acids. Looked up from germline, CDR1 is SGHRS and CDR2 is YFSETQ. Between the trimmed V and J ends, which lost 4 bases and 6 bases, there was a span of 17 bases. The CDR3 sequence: CASSQTWSRGNEQFF. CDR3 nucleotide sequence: TGCGCCAGCAGCCAAACCTGGAGCCGGGGCAATGAGCAGTTCTTC.

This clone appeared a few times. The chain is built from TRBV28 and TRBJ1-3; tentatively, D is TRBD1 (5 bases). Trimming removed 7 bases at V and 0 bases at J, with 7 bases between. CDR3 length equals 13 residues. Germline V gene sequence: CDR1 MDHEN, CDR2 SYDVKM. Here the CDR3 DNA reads TGTGCCAGCATGCAGGGCTCTGGAAACACCATATATTTT. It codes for CASMQGSGNTIYF. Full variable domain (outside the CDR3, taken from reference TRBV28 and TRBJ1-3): DVKVTQSSRYLVKRTGEKVFLECVQDMDHENMFWYRQDPGLGLRLIYFSYDVKMKEKGDIPEGYSVSREKKERFSLILESASTNQTSMYLCASMQGSGNTIYFGEGSWLTVV.

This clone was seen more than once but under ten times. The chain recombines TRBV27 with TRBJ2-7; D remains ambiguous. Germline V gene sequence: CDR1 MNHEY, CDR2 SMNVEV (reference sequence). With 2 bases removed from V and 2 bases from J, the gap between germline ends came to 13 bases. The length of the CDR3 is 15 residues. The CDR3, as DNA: TGTGCCAGCAGTTTAAATGGGCGGAGAACCTACGAGCAGTACTTC. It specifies CASSLNGRRTYEQYF.

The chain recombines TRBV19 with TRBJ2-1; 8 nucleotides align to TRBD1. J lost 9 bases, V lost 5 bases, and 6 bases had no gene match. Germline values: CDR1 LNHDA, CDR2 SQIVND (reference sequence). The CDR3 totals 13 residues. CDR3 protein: CASSVGQGSEQFF. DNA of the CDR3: TGTGCCAGTAGTGTTGGACAGGGTAGTGAGCAGTTCTTC.

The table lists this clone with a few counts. CDR3 nucleotide sequence: TGCGCCAGCACCTCGCGACAGGCCCCTAGGCCTCGTACTGAAGCTTTCTTT. It codes for CASTSRQAPRPRTEAFF. The V gene is TRBV10-2, the J gene TRBJ1-1, with D possibly being TRBD1 (6 bases). The CDR3 is 17 amino acids. Trimming took 7 bases from V and 5 from J, leaving 26 bases between them. Germline V gene data show CDR1 as WSHSY and CDR2 as SAAADI.

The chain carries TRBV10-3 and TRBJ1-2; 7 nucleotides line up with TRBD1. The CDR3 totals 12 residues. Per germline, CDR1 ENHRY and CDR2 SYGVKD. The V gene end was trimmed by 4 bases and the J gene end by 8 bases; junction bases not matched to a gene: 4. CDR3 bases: TGTGCCATCAGTGGATCGGACAGGGGCTACACCTTC. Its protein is CAISGSDRGYTF.

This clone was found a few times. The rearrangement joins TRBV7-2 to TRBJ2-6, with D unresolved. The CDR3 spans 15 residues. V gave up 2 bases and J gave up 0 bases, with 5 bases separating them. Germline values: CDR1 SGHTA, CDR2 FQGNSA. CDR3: CASSLIYSGANVLTF. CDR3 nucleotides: TGTGCCAGCAGCTTAATATACTCTGGGGCCAACGTCCTGACTTTC.

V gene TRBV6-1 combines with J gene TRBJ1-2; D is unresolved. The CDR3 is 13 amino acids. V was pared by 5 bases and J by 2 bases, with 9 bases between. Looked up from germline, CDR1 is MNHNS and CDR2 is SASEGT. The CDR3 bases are TGTGCCAGCAGTCCTCGGATAAACTATGGCTACACCTTC. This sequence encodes CASSPRINYGYTF.

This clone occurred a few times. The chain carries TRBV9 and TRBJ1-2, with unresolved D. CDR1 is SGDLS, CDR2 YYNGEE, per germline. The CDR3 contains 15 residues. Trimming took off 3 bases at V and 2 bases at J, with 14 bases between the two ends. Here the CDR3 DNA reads TGTGCCAGCAGCGAGTCCTTAACGTCAAACTATGGCTACACCTTC. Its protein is CASSESLTSNYGYTF.

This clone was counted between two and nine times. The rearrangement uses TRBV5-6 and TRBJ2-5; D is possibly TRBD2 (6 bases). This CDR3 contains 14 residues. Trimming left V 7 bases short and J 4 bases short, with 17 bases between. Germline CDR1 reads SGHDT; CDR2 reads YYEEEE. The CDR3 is CASYAASGGETQYF. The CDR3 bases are TGTGCCAGCTATGCAGCCTCCGGGGGAGAGACCCAGTACTTC.

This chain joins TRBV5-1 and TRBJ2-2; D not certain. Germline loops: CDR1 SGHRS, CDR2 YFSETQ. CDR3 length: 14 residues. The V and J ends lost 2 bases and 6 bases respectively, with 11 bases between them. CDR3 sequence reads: CASSLLGSAGELFF. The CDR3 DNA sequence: TGCGCCAGCAGCTTATTGGGTTCTGCCGGGGAGCTGTTTTTT. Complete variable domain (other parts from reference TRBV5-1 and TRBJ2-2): KAGVTQTPRYLIKTRGQQVTLSCSPISGHRSVSWYQQTPGQGLQFLFEYFSETQRNKGNFPGRFSGRQFSNSRSEMNVSTLELGDSALYLCASSLLGSAGELFFGEGSRLTVL.